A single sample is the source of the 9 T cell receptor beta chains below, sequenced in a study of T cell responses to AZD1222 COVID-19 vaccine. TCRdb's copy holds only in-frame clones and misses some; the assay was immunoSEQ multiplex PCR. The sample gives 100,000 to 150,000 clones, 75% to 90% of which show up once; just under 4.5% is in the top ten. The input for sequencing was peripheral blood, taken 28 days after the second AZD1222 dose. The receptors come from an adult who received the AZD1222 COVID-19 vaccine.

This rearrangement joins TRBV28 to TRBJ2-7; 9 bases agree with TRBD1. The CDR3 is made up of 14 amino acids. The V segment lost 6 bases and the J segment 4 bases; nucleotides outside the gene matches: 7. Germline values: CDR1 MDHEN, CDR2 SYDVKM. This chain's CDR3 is CASRGQGDGYEQYF. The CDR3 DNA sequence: TGTGCCAGCAGGGGACAGGGAGATGGGTACGAGCAGTACTTC.

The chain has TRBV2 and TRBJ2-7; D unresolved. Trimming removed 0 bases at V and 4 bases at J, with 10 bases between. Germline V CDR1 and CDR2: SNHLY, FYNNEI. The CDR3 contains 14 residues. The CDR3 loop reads CASSEALRSYEQYF. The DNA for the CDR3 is TGTGCCAGCAGTGAAGCGCTTCGGTCATACGAGCAGTACTTC.

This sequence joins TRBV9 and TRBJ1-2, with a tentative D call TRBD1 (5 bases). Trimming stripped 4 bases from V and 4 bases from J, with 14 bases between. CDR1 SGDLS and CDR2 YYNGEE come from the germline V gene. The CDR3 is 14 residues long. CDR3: CASSPREGTYGYTF. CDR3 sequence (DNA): TGTGCCAGCAGCCCCCGGGAGGGGACCTATGGCTACACCTTC.

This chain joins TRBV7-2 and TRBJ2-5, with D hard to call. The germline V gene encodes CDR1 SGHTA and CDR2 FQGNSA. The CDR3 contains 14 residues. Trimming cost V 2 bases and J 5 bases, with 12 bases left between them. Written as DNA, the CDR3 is TGTGCCAGCAGCTTAATTCGCAGTGGGGAGACCCAGTACTTC. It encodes CASSLIRSGETQYF.

CDR3 DNA: TGTGCCAGTAGCCCAGGGGGCACTTATGAAAAACTGTTTTTT. It translates to CASSPGGTYEKLFF. The rearrangement uses TRBV19 and TRBJ1-4; 8 bases align to TRBD1. Germline CDR1 and CDR2: LNHDA and SQIVND (reference sequence). The CDR3 loop spans 14 amino acids. After removal of 6 bases from V and 6 bases from J, the junction contained 6 bases not matched to a gene.

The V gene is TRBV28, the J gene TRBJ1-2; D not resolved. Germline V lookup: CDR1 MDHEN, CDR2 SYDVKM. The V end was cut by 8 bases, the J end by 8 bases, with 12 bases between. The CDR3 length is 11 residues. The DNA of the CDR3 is TGTGCCAGCCAAACCCCAGTCGGCTACACCTTC. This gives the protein CASQTPVGYTF.

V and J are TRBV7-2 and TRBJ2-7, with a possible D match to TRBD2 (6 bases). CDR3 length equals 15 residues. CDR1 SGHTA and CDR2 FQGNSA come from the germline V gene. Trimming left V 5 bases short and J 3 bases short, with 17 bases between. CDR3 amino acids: CASSAAHGEVYEQYF. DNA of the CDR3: TGTGCCAGCAGCGCCGCGCATGGGGAGGTCTACGAGCAGTACTTC.

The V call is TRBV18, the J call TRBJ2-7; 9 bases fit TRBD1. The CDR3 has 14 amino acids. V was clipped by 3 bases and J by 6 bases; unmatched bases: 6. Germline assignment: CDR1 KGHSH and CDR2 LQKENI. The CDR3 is CASSPATGGGEQYF. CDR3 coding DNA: TGTGCCAGCTCACCCGCGACAGGGGGTGGCGAGCAGTACTTC.

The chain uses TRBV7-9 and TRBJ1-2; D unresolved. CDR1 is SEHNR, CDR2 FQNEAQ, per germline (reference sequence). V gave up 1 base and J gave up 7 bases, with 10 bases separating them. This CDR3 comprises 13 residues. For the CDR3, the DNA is TGTGCCAGCAGCTTAGAACCCGCGTTTGGCTACACCTTC. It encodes CASSLEPAFGYTF.